This T cell receptor (beta chain) appears in the sequencing data of a study of cytomegalovirus exposure and HLA in healthy donors. At the level of the study: The use of the same platform for the 120 validation repertoires and the 600 to 800 first-cohort repertoires was reported by a later analysis. Notes on the study in general: Cytomegalovirus association was listed for about 160 TCR beta chains.

This clone was counted at least ten times. Antigen specificity is unknown. Some clones are missing from TCRdb's copy, which holds only in-frame ones; the method was immunoSEQ multiplex PCR. The sample holds 150,000 to 200,000 clones; 80% to 85% are singletons and the top ten take roughly 1.2%. This TCR was sampled from a woman aged 25 to 39 in good health and CMV-seronegative. The sequencing sample was made of PBMCs.

CDR3 sequence (DNA): TGCGCCAGCAGCCCCATAGGAAGGGAGAGAAGCACTGAAGCTTTCTTT. Its protein is CASSPIGRERSTEAFF. The chain has TRBV4-1 and TRBJ1-1; D is uncertain. This CDR3 contains 16 residues. V was shortened by 4 bases and J by 4 bases, with 19 bases between the two germline ends. The germline V gene encodes CDR1 MGHRA and CDR2 YSYEKL.